This T cell receptor (beta chain) was profiled in a study of spatial heterogeneity in lung cancer. Time point specified: sample taken at primary tumor resection. Tumor, nontumor lung or frozen PBMC supplied whole RNA that was sequenced unsorted. The junction had 7 bases not matched to a gene; V was cut back by 0 bases and J by 2 bases. This CDR3 comprises 17 residues. Germline V lookup: CDR1 LNHNV, CDR2 YYDKDF (reference sequence). Each TCR cDNA molecule carried a unique molecular identifier. TCRdb reanalysed the 5' RACE reads using MiXCR and keeps one entry per CDR3 protein. The data contain 23,000 or so distinct CDR3 sequences, roughly 4.7% of them singletons. This clonotype has at least ten counts.

This TCR was sampled from a male donor with early-stage non-small cell lung cancer. This chain joins TRBV15 and TRBJ1-2; 9 nucleotides align to TRBD1. The source material was PBMCs, sampled at surgery. The CDR3 DNA follows: TGTGCCACCAGCAGAGATGGGAGGGACAGGGAGAACTATGGCTACACCTTC. Protein sequence: CATSRDGRDRENYGYTF.